This T cell receptor (beta chain) was recorded in a study of cytomegalovirus exposure and HLA in healthy donors. A remark on this clone: Sequence at one end of the junction differs from germline and may be a read error.

A multiplex PCR was run with 60 Vbeta primers and 13 Jbeta primers. Repertoires were generated with immunoSEQ multiplex PCR, while TCRdb's copy carries only in-frame clones and drops some. In the table there are approximately 140,000 clones, 81% of which are singletons. This CDR3 comprises 12 residues. Germline values: CDR1 SEHNR, CDR2 FQNEAQ (reference sequence). Sequenced input: PBMCs. The rearrangement joins TRBV7-9 to TRBJ1-1; weak D call: TRBD1 (6 bases). The TCR originated in a man younger than 35 in good health and CMV-seronegative. CDR3 sequence reads: CSSTQGGFEAFF. CDR3 sequence (DNA): TGTTCCAGCACCCAAGGGGGTTTTGAAGCTTTCTTT.